These 9 T cell receptor beta chains originate from one sample sequenced in a study of Graves' ophthalmopathy and Graves' hyperthyroidism. The TCR beta CDR3 regions underwent amplification from RNA transcripts. HTBI primers primed a first-round RT-PCR, and a second-round multiplex PCR followed. TCRdb re-called the multiplex PCR reads with MiXCR, one entry per CDR3 protein. The data show around 600,000 distinct CDR3 sequences, over 40% seen once. Source material: peripheral blood. The receptors shown here come from an adult man with Graves' ophthalmopathy.

In this sample, this clonotype turned up many times. This sequence may be a read error, since a much larger clone differs from it by one base. The chain links TRBV7-9 to TRBJ1-1; D uncertain. V lost 5 bases and J lost 1, with 5 bases in between. The CDR3 extends over 12 amino acids. Germline V gene data show CDR1 as SEHNR and CDR2 as FQNEAQ (reference sequence). The CDR3, as DNA: TGTGCCAGCAGCCCAAAGAACACTGAAGCTTTCTTT. Amino acids: CASSPKNTEAFF.

The chain links TRBV25-1 to TRBJ1-1; 8 nucleotides line up with TRBD1. The CDR3 extends over 15 amino acids. Germline V CDR1 and CDR2: MGHDK, SYGVNS. With 4 bases clipped from V and 1 base from J, the junction kept 5 bases outside the gene matches. The DNA of the CDR3 is TGTGCCAGCAGTGCTCCGGGACAGGAGAACACTGAAGCTTTCTTT. It yields the protein CASSAPGQENTEAFF.

This clonotype was seen a few times. This rearrangement joins TRBV9 to TRBJ1-1; TRBD1 might be the D (6 bases). The V and J ends lost 5 bases and 2 bases respectively, with 13 bases between them. The CDR3 is 14 amino acids. Germline V gene lookup returns CDR1 SGDLS and CDR2 YYNGEE. CDR3 loop: CASSTGTLNTEAFF. The CDR3 DNA reads as TGTGCCAGCAGTACCGGGACACTCAACACTGAAGCTTTCTTT.

The chain is built from TRBV25-1 and TRBJ2-7; weak D call: TRBD2 (5 bases). Germline values: CDR1 MGHDK, CDR2 SYGVNS. Trimming stripped 1 base from V and 7 bases from J, with 17 bases between. This CDR3 has 15 amino acids. The chain's CDR3 is CASSESGKVPWEQYF. In nucleotides, the CDR3 is TGTGCCAGCAGTGAATCCGGGAAGGTACCCTGGGAGCAGTACTTC.

This chain uses TRBV7-8 with TRBJ1-1; D is possibly TRBD1 (5 bases). This CDR3 has 15 amino acids. V lost 5 bases to trimming and J lost 4 bases, with 17 bases between them. The germline gives CDR1 SGHVS, CDR2 FQNEAQ. Here the CDR3 reads CASSPRRGGRTEAFF. In DNA, the CDR3 is TGTGCCAGCAGCCCACGAAGGGGCGGGCGCACTGAAGCTTTCTTT.

For this clonotype: The junction departs from the called germline gene at one end, perhaps through a read error. V is TRBV10-3 and J is TRBJ1-5; D is undetermined. Germline-derived CDR1 and CDR2 are ENHRY and SYGVKD. This CDR3 has 17 residues. The CDR3 DNA is TGTGCCAGCAGTGAGTCGGCAGGTGGTGGTAGCAATCAGCCCCAGCATTTT. The encoded protein is CASSESAGGGSNQPQHF.

As regards this clonotype: The junction departs from germline at one end; a sequencing error may be responsible. The genes are TRBV6-5 and TRBJ2-6; D is tentatively TRBD1 or TRBD2 (5 bases each). Germline assignment: CDR1 MNHEY and CDR2 SVGAGI. This CDR3 is 17 amino acids long. As DNA, the CDR3 is TGTGCCAGCAGTTACGGCGGGCTTAACTCTGGGGCCAACGTCCTGACTTTT. This encodes CASSYGGLNSGANVLTF.

V usage is TRBV29-1 and J usage is TRBJ1-2; 7 bases agree with TRBD1. Germline loops: CDR1 SQVTM, CDR2 ANQGSEA. The V gene end was trimmed by 4 bases and the J gene end by 8 bases; junction bases not matched to a gene: 7. The CDR3 loop spans 12 amino acids. The CDR3 loop reads CSVVGTVMGYTF. CDR3 sequence (DNA): TGCAGCGTTGTGGGGACAGTTATGGGCTACACCTTC.

The V gene is TRBV2, the J gene TRBJ1-3; 8 bases agree with TRBD1. Germline V lookup: CDR1 SNHLY, CDR2 FYNNEI. The length of the CDR3 is 16 residues. V trimming: 4 bases; J trimming: 3 bases; junction bases outside the gene matches: 8. The CDR3 sequence: CASSGGTGGYGNTIYF. DNA for the CDR3: TGTGCCAGCAGTGGAGGGACAGGCGGCTATGGAAACACCATATATTTT.